This section outlines one T cell receptor beta chain sequence together with its context. The CDR3 has 17 residues. V was clipped by 5 bases and J by 4 bases; unmatched bases: 10. Germline CDR1 and CDR2: KGHSH and LQKENI. These data belong to a study of glioma-infiltrating T cells after dendritic cell vaccination. At the level of the study: At biweekly intervals, patients got three intradermal dendritic cell vaccine injections.

The immunoSEQ assay amplified TCRB CDR3 from up to roughly 2 ug DNA. Primers: 60 V beta forward and 13 J beta reverse. Generated by immunoSEQ multiplex PCR, the TCRdb table keeps only in-frame clones and is missing some. The table lists 85,000 to 100,000 clones, 80% to 90% of them singletons. Time point meaning: after dendritic cell vaccination, including at tumor progression/relapse. This receptor was taken from a human donor with glioblastoma. The chain links TRBV18 to TRBJ2-5; 13 bases fit TRBD2. The sequencing used blood, collected after dendritic cell vaccination. CDR3 DNA: TGTGCCAGCTCATCAAAAGCCGGGACTAGCGGGACAGAGACCCAGTACTTC. Its translation is CASSSKAGTSGTETQYF.